Listed below are T cell receptor beta chains from one sample, sequenced in a study of T cell responses to AZD1222 COVID-19 vaccine. Produced via immunoSEQ multiplex PCR; TCRdb's table is partial and in-frame only. The sample carries approximately 160,000 clones, around 91% recorded once. This specimen consisted of peripheral blood, obtained on day 0 of AZD1222 vaccination. The receptors shown here come from an adult in good health. Both conserved end residues are part of each CDR3. The D gene is left open where the match is weak. The size field is filled for only some rows; it gives once, few, many or a size class.

J gene: TRBJ1-5
D gene: -
V gene: TRBV6-5
clone size: -
CDR3 protein: CASSPVGQPQHF
CDR3 DNA: TGTGCCAGCAGTCCGGTGGGTCAGCCCCAGCATTTT

J gene: TRBJ1-5
D gene: TRBD1
V gene: TRBV6-6
clone size: few
CDR3 protein: CASSRSFRGQSNQPQHF
CDR3 DNA: TGTGCCAGCAGTCGTAGTTTCAGGGGGCAAAGCAATCAGCCCCAGCATTTT

J gene: TRBJ1-1
D gene: -
V gene: TRBV19
clone size: -
CDR3 protein: CASSIGGTSTEAFF
CDR3 DNA: TGTGCCAGTAGTATAGGGGGAACATCGACTGAAGCTTTCTTT

J gene: TRBJ2-1
D gene: -
V gene: TRBV5-1
clone size: -
CDR3 protein: CASTLRGSSYNEQFF
CDR3 DNA: TGCGCCAGCACCCTACGGGGTAGCTCCTACAATGAGCAGTTCTTC

J gene: TRBJ1-4
D gene: TRBD1
V gene: TRBV28
clone size: few
CDR3 protein: CASSLTGTGGSPNEKLFF
CDR3 DNA: TGTGCCAGCAGTTTAACCGGGACAGGGGGCTCGCCGAATGAAAAACTGTTTTTT

J gene: TRBJ2-3
D gene: -
V gene: TRBV5-6
clone size: -
CDR3 protein: CASRVDRLTDTQYF
CDR3 DNA: TGTGCCAGCAGAGTTGACAGGCTCACAGATACGCAGTATTTT

J gene: TRBJ1-1
D gene: -
V gene: TRBV18
clone size: -
CDR3 protein: CASSPRENTEAFF
CDR3 DNA: TGTGCCAGCTCACCACGGGAGAACACTGAAGCTTTCTTT

J gene: TRBJ2-7
D gene: -
V gene: TRBV11-2
clone size: -
CDR3 protein: CASSAVPGTYEQYF
CDR3 DNA: TGTGCCAGCAGCGCGGTCCCCGGAACCTACGAGCAGTACTTC

J gene: TRBJ1-1
D gene: -
V gene: TRBV2
clone size: -
CDR3 protein: CASSEVGTEAFF
CDR3 DNA: TGTGCCAGCAGTGAAGTTGGCACTGAAGCTTTCTTT

J gene: TRBJ2-1
D gene: TRBD2
V gene: TRBV19
clone size: few
CDR3 protein: CASIPNARRGGYNEQFF
CDR3 DNA: TGTGCCAGTATCCCCAATGCTAGGCGGGGGGGATACAATGAGCAGTTCTTC

J gene: TRBJ2-3
D gene: -
V gene: TRBV9
clone size: -
CDR3 protein: CASSVAGGDTQYF
CDR3 DNA: TGTGCCAGCAGCGTAGCTGGGGGGGATACGCAGTATTTT

J gene: TRBJ2-5
D gene: TRBD2
V gene: TRBV5-1
clone size: -
CDR3 protein: CASSTGLAGIGETQYF
CDR3 DNA: TGCGCCAGCAGCACGGGACTAGCGGGTATTGGGGAGACCCAGTACTTC

J gene: TRBJ1-1
D gene: -
V gene: TRBV5-4
clone size: -
CDR3 protein: CASSLSRATEAFF
CDR3 DNA: TGTGCCAGCAGCTTAAGCAGGGCCACTGAAGCTTTCTTT

J gene: TRBJ2-7
D gene: -
V gene: TRBV28
clone size: -
CDR3 protein: CASSLSWQAGYEQYF
CDR3 DNA: TGTGCCAGCAGTTTATCGTGGCAGGCGGGCTACGAGCAGTACTTC